Listed below are T cell receptor beta chains from one sample, sequenced in a study of blood T cell repertoires in COVID-19. Repertoires were generated with immunoSEQ multiplex PCR, while TCRdb's copy carries only in-frame clones and drops some. The sample holds some 140,000 clones, roughly 80% seen once. The sample was peripheral blood. Receptor source: an older woman with COVID-19, enrolled during active disease. CDR3s include the opening cysteine and the closing phenylalanine or tryptophan. Each record gives: CDR3 DNA, CDR3 protein, clone size, J gene, D gene, V gene. The D gene is left open where the match is weak. A clone size is listed for some rows: how often the clone was seen (once, few, many), or a class if it is expanded.

TGTGCCAGCAGCAATCCGGGACAGGGATACGAGCAGTACTTC | CASSNPGQGYEQYF | - | TRBJ2-7 | TRBD1 | TRBV7-9
TGTGCCAGCAGTGAAGTGACAGGGGTGTCCTACGAGCAGTACTTC | CASSEVTGVSYEQYF | - | TRBJ2-7 | TRBD1 | TRBV6-1
TGTGCCAGCAGTTCCCGACAGGGGAATTCACCCCTCCACTTT | CASSSRQGNSPLHF | - | TRBJ1-6 | TRBD1 | TRBV9
TGTGCCAGCAGCTTGTCCCCTAACACTGAAGCTTTCTTT | CASSLSPNTEAFF | - | TRBJ1-1 | - | TRBV5-5
TGTGCCAGCAGCTTACGCGGGGACTTGTTGGGTGAGCAGTTCTTC | CASSLRGDLLGEQFF | once | TRBJ2-1 | - | TRBV7-3
TGCGCCAGCAGCGCTATCTCCGGGGGGCCCTACGAGCAGTACTTC | CASSAISGGPYEQYF | - | TRBJ2-7 | - | TRBV5-1
TGTGCCAGCAGTTACTCGGCAGGGTGGGAGGCTGAAGCTTTCTTT | CASSYSAGWEAEAFF | - | TRBJ1-1 | - | TRBV6-5
TGCGCCAGCAGTGAGTCGATGGGGGGGGGCACAGATACGCAGTATTTT | CASSESMGGGTDTQYF | - | TRBJ2-3 | TRBD2 | TRBV10-1
TGCGCCAGCAGCAAAAACAGGGGAGCGACTGAAAAACTGTTTTTT | CASSKNRGATEKLFF | - | TRBJ1-4 | TRBD1 | TRBV5-1
TGTGCTAGCAGCTTATCTCGGCAAGAGACCCAGTACTTC | CASSLSRQETQYF | - | TRBJ2-5 | - | TRBV7-7
TGTGCCAGCAGTGACGGGAGCGCCTGGGAGACCCAGTACTTC | CASSDGSAWETQYF | medium-sized | TRBJ2-5 | - | TRBV25-1
TGTGCCAGCAGCGGGGGACAGTTGAACACTGAAGCTTTCTTT | CASSGGQLNTEAFF | once | TRBJ1-1 | TRBD1 | TRBV6-5
TGTGCCAGCAGTTTCCAGGGTCCTAATTCACCCCTCCACTTT | CASSFQGPNSPLHF | - | TRBJ1-6 | - | TRBV27
TGTGCCAGCAGTTTATCGAGGGAACATGGCAATCAGCCCCAGCATTTT | CASSLSREHGNQPQHF | - | TRBJ1-5 | - | TRBV27
TGTGCCAGCAGCTTAGCGCGGGGCGCGGGACTAAGCAATCAGCCCCAGCATTTT | CASSLARGAGLSNQPQHF | - | TRBJ1-5 | - | TRBV11-1
TGTGCCAGCAGCTTAAACCCTTTAGACTATGGCTACACCTTC | CASSLNPLDYGYTF | medium-sized | TRBJ1-2 | - | TRBV7-3
TGCGCCAGCATCTCCCACATCGGTAGCGGGAATGAGCAGTTCTTC | CASISHIGSGNEQFF | - | TRBJ2-1 | TRBD2 | TRBV5-1
TGTGCCAGCAGTGACAGGGGAATGAGCAATCAGCCCCAGCATTTT | CASSDRGMSNQPQHF | - | TRBJ1-5 | TRBD1 | TRBV27
TGCGCCAGCATGTCTGTAGCGGGGGGGCCGGGTGAGCAGTTCTTC | CASMSVAGGPGEQFF | - | TRBJ2-1 | TRBD2 | TRBV5-1
TGTGCCAGCAGCGAGAGCCCTAGCGGGAGGGGGTACGAGCAGTACTTC | CASSESPSGRGYEQYF | - | TRBJ2-7 | TRBD2 | TRBV11-2
TGTGCCAGCAGCTCGGACAGGGGGCCAGGGCAGCCCCAGCATTTT | CASSSDRGPGQPQHF | few | TRBJ1-5 | TRBD1 | TRBV7-9
TGTGCCAGCAGACGAGCGGGGGGGCTCTCCTACAATGAGCAGTTCTTC | CASRRAGGLSYNEQFF | - | TRBJ2-1 | TRBD2 | TRBV3-1/TRBV3-2
TGTGCCAGCAGTGAAGAGCCAGGGGTTAATTCACCCCTCCACTTT | CASSEEPGVNSPLHF | once | TRBJ1-6 | - | TRBV6-1
TGTGCCTGGAGTGTATCGTTTCAACAGGGGGCGGTAGATACGCAGTATTTT | CAWSVSFQQGAVDTQYF | - | TRBJ2-3 | TRBD1 | TRBV30
TGTGCCAGCTCACAAAAACTAAATTCTAACTATGGCTACACCTTC | CASSQKLNSNYGYTF | once | TRBJ1-2 | - | TRBV18
TGTGCCAGCTCGGGACAGCTAAATGAAAAACTGTTTTTT | CASSGQLNEKLFF | - | TRBJ1-4 | TRBD1 | TRBV12-3/TRBV12-4
TGTGCCAGCAGCTTGGACAGGATTTCTGGAAACACCATATATTTT | CASSLDRISGNTIYF | - | TRBJ1-3 | - | TRBV5-6
TGTGCCAGCAGCCGAGGGGGGACAGGGGGCGAAAAACTGTTTTTT | CASSRGGTGGEKLFF | once | TRBJ1-4 | TRBD1 | TRBV7-8
TGTGCCAGTAGTGTGACAGGGACGGGCGCATATGGCTACACCTTC | CASSVTGTGAYGYTF | - | TRBJ1-2 | TRBD1 | TRBV19
TGTGCCAGCAGCTTTCGGAGGCAATCACCCCTCCACTTT | CASSFRRQSPLHF | - | TRBJ1-6 | - | TRBV7-2
TGTGCCAGCAGCCGAGTTGTTGCCGCGGAAAAACTGTTTTTT | CASSRVVAAEKLFF | - | TRBJ1-4 | - | TRBV7-9
TGTGCCAGCAGCTTAGAGTTAGCGGGAGGCCGCGGGTACAATGAGCAGTTCTTC | CASSLELAGGRGYNEQFF | - | TRBJ2-1 | TRBD2 | TRBV11-2
TGCGCCAGCAGGGACAGCTCCTACAATGAGCAGTTCTTC | CASRDSSYNEQFF | - | TRBJ2-1 | - | TRBV10-2
TGTGCCAGCAGATACGCGGGATCCGATCCCTACGAGCAGTACTTC | CASRYAGSDPYEQYF | - | TRBJ2-7 | - | TRBV6-5
TGTGCCAGCAGCCAAGACAGGGGCGAAAAACTGTTTTTT | CASSQDRGEKLFF | once | TRBJ1-4 | - | TRBV3-1/TRBV3-2
TGTGCCAGTAGTATACTAGCGGGAGCCAATGAGCAGTTCTTC | CASSILAGANEQFF | once | TRBJ2-1 | TRBD2 | TRBV19
TGTGCCAGCAGCTCATCGGGACAAATTAACACTGAAGCTTTCTTT | CASSSSGQINTEAFF | - | TRBJ1-1 | - | TRBV7-9
TGTGCCAGCAGCCAAGGAGGAAGTAGCTCCTATAATTCACCCCTCCACTTT | CASSQGGSSSYNSPLHF | few | TRBJ1-6 | - | TRBV4-2
TGTGCCAGCAGCCCGGGACAGACATCTGGCTACACCTTC | CASSPGQTSGYTF | - | TRBJ1-2 | TRBD1 | TRBV7-9
TGCGCCAGCAGCTTGGCCTTGCGGGAGCAGTTCTTC | CASSLALREQFF | - | TRBJ2-1 | - | TRBV5-1
TGTGCCAGTAGCACTACAACTAGCGGATCCTACGAGCAGTACTTC | CASSTTTSGSYEQYF | - | TRBJ2-7 | TRBD2 | TRBV19
TGTGCCAGCAGTCCAGGTTTCAATCAGCCCCAGCATTTT | CASSPGFNQPQHF | - | TRBJ1-5 | - | TRBV9
TGTGCCAGCAGTCCCTCAGGGGGAAGTACTGAAGCTTTCTTT | CASSPSGGSTEAFF | - | TRBJ1-1 | TRBD1 | TRBV27
TGTGCCAGCAGCCGGGGGACTAGCGGGGTAGAGACCCAGTACTTC | CASSRGTSGVETQYF | - | TRBJ2-5 | TRBD2 | TRBV11-2
TGTGCCAGCAGGAAGACAGGGGCCAATCAGCCCCAGCATTTT | CASRKTGANQPQHF | - | TRBJ1-5 | TRBD1 | TRBV6-5
TGCGCCAGCAGCTTGGTGGGGACAGTATCCACAGATACGCAGTATTTT | CASSLVGTVSTDTQYF | - | TRBJ2-3 | TRBD1 | TRBV5-1
TGCAGCGTTGGGGGACAGGGGGCTTTCAATGAGCAGTTCTTC | CSVGGQGAFNEQFF | - | TRBJ2-1 | TRBD1 | TRBV29-1
TGTGCCAGCAGAACCGGGACAGCTTATTATGGCTACACCTTC | CASRTGTAYYGYTF | few | TRBJ1-2 | TRBD1 | TRBV6-5
TGTGCCAGCAGCTTTGTATCGGTCGTCGACTATGGCTACACCTTC | CASSFVSVVDYGYTF | - | TRBJ1-2 | - | TRBV7-9
TGTGCCAGCAGCCAAGCCGTCATGAGGGAGCCCCAGCATTTT | CASSQAVMREPQHF | - | TRBJ1-5 | - | TRBV3-1/TRBV3-2
TGTGCCAGCAGCCGCTGGGACAGCCTCTATGGCTACACCTTC | CASSRWDSLYGYTF | - | TRBJ1-2 | TRBD1 | TRBV5-4
TGTGCCAGTAGTACTACAGTTAACACTGAAGCTTTCTTT | CASSTTVNTEAFF | - | TRBJ1-1 | - | TRBV19
TGTGCCAGCAGTGGACAGCTCCCCAGCTCTGGAAACACCATATATTTT | CASSGQLPSSGNTIYF | - | TRBJ1-3 | - | TRBV28